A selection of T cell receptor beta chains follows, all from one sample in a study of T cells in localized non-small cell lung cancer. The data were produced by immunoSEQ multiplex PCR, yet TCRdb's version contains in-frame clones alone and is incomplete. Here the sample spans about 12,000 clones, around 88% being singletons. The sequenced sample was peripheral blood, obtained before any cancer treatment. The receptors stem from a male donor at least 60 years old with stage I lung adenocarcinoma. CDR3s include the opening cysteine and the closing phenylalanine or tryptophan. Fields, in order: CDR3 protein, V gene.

CDR3 protein: CASSLGVVYYNEQFF
V gene: TRBV7-6

CDR3 protein: CASSAQGNHRRTGQFF
V gene: TRBV9

CDR3 protein: CASSFSETNQPQHF
V gene: TRBV7-9

CDR3 protein: CASSLRGNVGEQYF
V gene: TRBV5-4

CDR3 protein: CASSLVGTGTGTEAFF
V gene: TRBV7-2

CDR3 protein: CASRKDSNQPQHF
V gene: TRBV6-5

CDR3 protein: CASSPMPRDTEAFF
V gene: TRBV11-2

CDR3 protein: CASRAGRDTDTQYF
V gene: TRBV5-4

CDR3 protein: CASSQDPGGQETQYF
V gene: TRBV14

CDR3 protein: CASSPDPRGTQYF
V gene: TRBV19

CDR3 protein: CASSLPVQRGETQYF
V gene: TRBV28

CDR3 protein: CASSSLGDTEAFF
V gene: TRBV18

CDR3 protein: CASLKAEVNTEAFF
V gene: TRBV7-8

CDR3 protein: CAIRRDSRGATAEAFF
V gene: TRBV10-3

CDR3 protein: CASRRRSINEKLFF
V gene: TRBV19

CDR3 protein: CASSFGTAGNEKLFF
V gene: TRBV5-1

CDR3 protein: CAWSVRVTGANVLTF
V gene: TRBV30

CDR3 protein: CASSSLQDGEKLFF
V gene: TRBV7-2

CDR3 protein: CASGGTGRYEQYF
V gene: TRBV27

CDR3 protein: CASGGSYSYNEQFF
V gene: TRBV5-1

CDR3 protein: CARSLAILGDFQPQHF
V gene: TRBV5-3

CDR3 protein: CASSGGTGGYQETQYF
V gene: TRBV5-1

CDR3 protein: CASSLLGQGNYEQYF
V gene: TRBV5-1

CDR3 protein: CATRGREESGNTIYF
V gene: TRBV6-1

CDR3 protein: CASSTGFLTTEAFF
V gene: TRBV2

CDR3 protein: CASSSQPGQEAFF
V gene: TRBV7-3

CDR3 protein: CASSLTPVRQNGYTF
V gene: TRBV7-9

CDR3 protein: CASSRRQNYGYTF
V gene: TRBV19

CDR3 protein: CASSPSGTAFSRLYGYTF
V gene: TRBV7-8

CDR3 protein: CASSPIGGEQYF
V gene: TRBV7-2

CDR3 protein: CASSVVSGSNGELFF
V gene: TRBV6-1

CDR3 protein: CASSFGGNNQPQHF
V gene: TRBV7-9

CDR3 protein: CAISGGDEQYF
V gene: TRBV10-3

CDR3 protein: CASSLASGTAYGYTF
V gene: TRBV7-2

CDR3 protein: CASSRPRDRGLSYGYTF
V gene: TRBV18

CDR3 protein: CASNDGTVFFGYTF
V gene: TRBV7-8

CDR3 protein: CASSRIPPYEQYF
V gene: TRBV27

CDR3 protein: CASSEYGNQPQHF
V gene: TRBV11-2

CDR3 protein: CASSPNNADEQYF
V gene: TRBV18

CDR3 protein: CSVSTSLNTEAFF
V gene: TRBV29-1

CDR3 protein: CASRGTAGYEQYF
V gene: TRBV27

CDR3 protein: CASRSTGITDTQYF
V gene: TRBV28

CDR3 protein: CASTRTASRDQPQHF
V gene: TRBV6-1

CDR3 protein: CASSLAASSYGYTF
V gene: TRBV2

CDR3 protein: CASSPHIATGYYEQYF
V gene: TRBV7-8

CDR3 protein: CASSSPGLAGGSEQFF
V gene: TRBV28

CDR3 protein: CASSPRGRVQPQHF
V gene: TRBV28

CDR3 protein: CASSLKTGRSGELFF
V gene: TRBV5-3

CDR3 protein: CSVLTSPTGEQFF
V gene: TRBV29-1

CDR3 protein: CASSSGAIGAFNEKLFF
V gene: TRBV5-5